These T cell receptor beta chains were read from a single sample in a study of T cell responses to AZD1222 COVID-19 vaccine. The data were produced by immunoSEQ multiplex PCR, yet TCRdb's version contains in-frame clones alone and is incomplete. Among about 150,000 clones listed, 89% were seen once. The specimen was peripheral blood, collected 28 days after the second AZD1222 dose. These receptors originate from an adult who received the AZD1222 COVID-19 vaccine. The CDR3 runs from the conserved cysteine through the conserved F or W. A D gene is named only where the DNA matches it firmly. Clone sizes are given selectively: once, few, many, or a class where the clone is expanded.

>once|TRBD2|TRBJ2-5|TRBV7-2
CASSLASLAGGPGETQYF
TGTGCCAGCAGCTTAGCGTCCCTAGCGGGAGGGCCGGGGGAGACCCAGTACTTC
>.|TRBD1|TRBJ1-4|TRBV19
CASSVVQGNGEKLFF
TGTGCCAGTAGTGTCGTACAGGGGAACGGGGAAAAACTGTTTTTT
>.|.|TRBJ2-1|TRBV11-1
CASSSGISSYNEQFF
TGTGCCAGCAGCTCCGGGATCAGCTCCTACAATGAGCAGTTCTTC
>.|.|TRBJ2-7|TRBV5-4
CASSLGYEQYF
TGTGCCAGCAGCCTGGGCTACGAGCAGTACTTC
>.|TRBD2|TRBJ2-7|TRBV19
CASKVSGRWNEQYF
TGTGCCAGTAAAGTTAGCGGGAGGTGGAACGAGCAGTACTTC
>.|.|TRBJ1-1|TRBV6-2/TRBV6-3
CASSYTGASNTEAFF
TGTGCCAGCAGTTACACGGGGGCCTCGAACACTGAAGCTTTCTTT
>.|.|TRBJ1-1|TRBV29-1
CSVATGKGEAFF
TGCAGCGTGGCCACAGGGAAAGGTGAAGCTTTCTTT
>.|.|TRBJ2-1|TRBV4-3
CASSQEHSRSYNEQFF
TGCGCCAGCAGCCAAGAGCACAGTCGTTCCTACAATGAGCAGTTCTTC
>.|TRBD1|TRBJ2-2|TRBV6-6
CASSWNRGANTGELFF
TGTGCCAGCAGTTGGAACAGGGGCGCGAACACCGGGGAGCTGTTTTTT
>.|.|TRBJ2-1|TRBV5-5
CASRFTHGEQFF
TGTGCCAGCAGATTTACACATGGTGAGCAGTTCTTC
>.|TRBD2|TRBJ2-7|TRBV6-5
CASSQLAGGYEQYF
TGTGCCAGCAGTCAACTAGCGGGAGGCTACGAGCAGTACTTC
>.|.|TRBJ1-1|TRBV10-3
CAISSSGGNTEAFF
TGTGCCATCTCCTCCTCGGGGGGGAACACTGAAGCTTTCTTT
>.|.|TRBJ2-1|TRBV2
CASRLVGTPTYNEQFF
TGTGCCAGCAGACTCGTCGGGACTCCCACCTACAATGAGCAGTTCTTC
>.|TRBD1|TRBJ1-2|TRBV27
CASSLRGGNGYTF
TGTGCCAGCAGCCTCAGGGGGGGGAATGGCTACACCTTC
>.|.|TRBJ1-4|TRBV20-1
CSATYNEKLFF
TGCAGTGCTACGTATAATGAAAAACTGTTTTTT
>.|TRBD1|TRBJ2-7|TRBV5-1
CASRRDRGYGTKEQYF
TGCGCCAGCAGGAGGGACAGGGGATACGGTACGAAAGAGCAGTACTTC
>.|.|TRBJ1-5|TRBV6-5
CASSYSINQPQHF
TGTGCCAGCAGTTACTCCATCAATCAGCCCCAGCATTTT
>.|.|TRBJ1-2|TRBV12-3/TRBV12-4
CASRRGVVGYTF
TGTGCCAGCAGGAGGGGTGTAGTTGGCTACACCTTC
>.|TRBD1|TRBJ1-5|TRBV7-3
CASSPLKGQGPRRGQPQHF
TGTGCCAGCAGCCCTCTCAAAGGACAGGGGCCTAGGAGGGGGCAGCCCCAGCATTTT
>.|.|TRBJ1-1|TRBV4-1
CASSQDGGNTEAFF
TGCGCCAGCAGCCAAGATGGGGGGAACACTGAAGCTTTCTTT
>.|TRBD1|TRBJ2-3|TRBV5-4
CASSLGQIPDTQYF
TGTGCCAGCAGCCTGGGACAGATCCCAGATACGCAGTATTTT
>.|.|TRBJ2-6|TRBV4-1
CASSRSGPGTGANVLTF
TGCGCCAGCAGCCGTTCCGGACCGGGGACTGGGGCCAACGTCCTGACTTTC
>.|.|TRBJ1-3|TRBV30
CAWSDSKAGNTIYF
TGTGCCTGGAGCGATTCTAAGGCAGGAAACACCATATATTTT
>.|.|TRBJ1-2|TRBV6-2/TRBV6-3
CASSYSGPSNGYTF
TGTGCCAGCAGTTACTCGGGGCCTTCGAATGGCTACACCTTC
>.|.|TRBJ2-5|TRBV19
CASSIGGMETQYF
TGTGCCAGTAGTATAGGGGGCATGGAGACCCAGTACTTC
>.|TRBD1|TRBJ1-2|TRBV2
CASTRTGFGNYGYTF
TGTGCCAGCACCCGGACAGGGTTTGGTAACTATGGCTACACCTTC
>.|.|TRBJ1-1|TRBV23-1
CASSQGRGGTQSGEAFF
TGCGCCAGCAGTCAAGGGCGAGGGGGAACCCAGTCGGGTGAAGCTTTCTTT
>.|TRBD1|TRBJ1-2|TRBV6-1
CASSVDRDYGYTF
TGTGCCAGCAGTGTCGACAGGGACTATGGCTACACCTTC
>.|TRBD1|TRBJ2-2|TRBV7-3
CASSLKGGAPNTGELFF
TGTGCCAGCAGCTTAAAAGGGGGCGCCCCCAACACCGGGGAGCTGTTTTTT
>.|.|TRBJ2-3|TRBV21-1
CASSGTSGTLGGTDTQYF
TGTGCCAGCAGTGGGACTAGCGGGACCCTGGGTGGCACAGATACGCAGTATTTT
>.|.|TRBJ2-1|TRBV14
CASSRSGPNEQFF
TGTGCCAGCAGCCGGTCGGGGCCCAATGAGCAGTTCTTC
>.|.|TRBJ1-5|TRBV27
CASSLQASNQPQHF
TGTGCCAGCAGCTTACAGGCTAGCAATCAGCCCCAGCATTTT
>.|TRBD1|TRBJ1-2|TRBV19
CASNDRGPSREGYTF
TGTGCCAGTAATGACAGGGGCCCGTCTAGGGAAGGCTACACCTTC
>.|.|TRBJ2-2|TRBV19
CASRDGRLDTGELFF
TGTGCCAGTAGAGATGGTAGACTAGACACCGGGGAGCTGTTTTTT
>.|.|TRBJ2-1|TRBV24-1
CATSDRLKDPSYNEQFF
TGTGCCACCAGTGACAGGTTAAAAGATCCCTCCTACAATGAGCAGTTCTTC
>.|.|TRBJ2-7|TRBV7-9
CASSLLRGSSYEQYF
TGTGCCAGCAGCTTATTGCGGGGCAGCTCCTACGAGCAGTACTTC
>.|.|TRBJ1-3|TRBV7-9
CASSPTDTIYF
TGTGCCAGCAGCCCCACGGACACCATATATTTT
>.|.|TRBJ1-2|TRBV2
CASSEPDSYGYTF
TGTGCCAGCAGTGAGCCGGATTCCTATGGCTACACCTTC
>few|.|TRBJ1-1|TRBV6-4
CASSERAGENTEAFF
TGTGCCAGCAGTGAGAGGGCAGGAGAGAACACTGAAGCTTTCTTT
>.|.|TRBJ1-3|TRBV15
CATSKRQISGNTIYF
TGTGCCACCAGCAAGAGACAGATCTCTGGAAACACCATATATTTT
>.|.|TRBJ1-5|TRBV6-5
CASSSTGEGNQPQHF
TGTGCCAGCAGTTCGACAGGAGAAGGCAATCAGCCCCAGCATTTT
>.|.|TRBJ1-1|TRBV29-1
CSVEDGMNTEAFF
TGCAGCGTTGAAGACGGGATGAACACTGAAGCTTTCTTT
>.|.|TRBJ1-5|TRBV28
CASSSHAASQPQHF
TGTGCCAGCAGTTCCCACGCAGCCTCCCAGCCCCAGCATTTT
>.|.|TRBJ1-4|TRBV4-3
CASSQVSGEREKLFF
TGCGCCAGCAGCCAAGTTTCCGGAGAAAGGGAAAAACTGTTTTTT
>.|.|TRBJ1-1|TRBV5-8
CASSLGVWDPGEAFF
TGTGCCAGCAGCTTGGGAGTCTGGGACCCCGGGGAAGCTTTCTTT
>few|.|TRBJ1-5|TRBV7-2
CASSLTTGQPQHF
TGTGCCAGCAGCTTAACTACAGGGCAGCCCCAGCATTTT
>.|.|TRBJ2-3|TRBV29-1
CSVDEADTQYF
TGCAGCGTTGACGAGGCAGATACGCAGTATTTT
>.|.|TRBJ1-5|TRBV2
CASRQQGNQPQHF
TGTGCCAGCAGACAACAGGGCAATCAGCCCCAGCATTTT